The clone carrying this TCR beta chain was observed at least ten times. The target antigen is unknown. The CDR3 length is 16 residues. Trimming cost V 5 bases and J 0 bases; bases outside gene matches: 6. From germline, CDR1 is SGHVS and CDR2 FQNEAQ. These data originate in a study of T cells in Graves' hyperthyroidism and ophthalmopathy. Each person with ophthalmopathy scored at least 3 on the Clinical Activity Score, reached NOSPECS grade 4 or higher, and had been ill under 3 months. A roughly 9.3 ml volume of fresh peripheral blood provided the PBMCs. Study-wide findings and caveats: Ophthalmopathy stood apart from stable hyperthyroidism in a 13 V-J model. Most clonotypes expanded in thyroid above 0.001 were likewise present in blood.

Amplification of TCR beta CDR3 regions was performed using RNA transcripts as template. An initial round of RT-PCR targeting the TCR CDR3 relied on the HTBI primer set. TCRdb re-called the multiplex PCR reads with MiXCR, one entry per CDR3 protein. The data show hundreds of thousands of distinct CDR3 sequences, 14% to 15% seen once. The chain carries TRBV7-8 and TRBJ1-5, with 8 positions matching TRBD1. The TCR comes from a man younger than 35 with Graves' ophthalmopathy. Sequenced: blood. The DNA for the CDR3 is TGTGCCAGCAGCCCCATCAGGGGGCCTAGCAATCAGCCCCAGCATTTT. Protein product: CASSPIRGPSNQPQHF.